The clone carrying this T cell receptor beta chain was found a few times. Unique molecular identifiers were incorporated into the prepared TCRbeta library. TCRdb reanalysed the PCR reads using MiXCR and keeps one entry per CDR3 protein. This sample has some 590,000 distinct CDR3 sequences, with 10% to 13% found just once. The data belong to a study of T-cell reconstitution after alpha-beta-depleted transplantation in children. V lost 3 bases, J lost 2 bases, and 7 bases stayed unmatched. The V gene's germline CDR1 is SQVTM and CDR2 ANQGSEA. The CDR3 has 15 residues. Source: PBMCs from the stem cell graft donor, taken from the stem cell graft. The receptor was isolated from a human donor who donated a stem cell graft to a child with acute myeloid leukemia. The V and J genes are TRBV29-1 and TRBJ2-7, with 10 bases matching TRBD2. The CDR3 nucleotides read TGCAGCGTTGATAAGGCTAGCGGGAGAACCTACGAGCAGTACTTC. Its translation is CSVDKASGRTYEQYF.